The following is a T cell receptor beta chain sequence with its context. At one end, the junction sequence differs from germline, possibly due to a read error. This record comes from a study of blood T cells in healthy people across ages. Study-wide background: When template switching was applied, about one barcoded beta molecule was captured per two T cells.

There are 17 residues in the CDR3. Germline values: CDR1 SGHRS, CDR2 YFSETQ. Primers used in a second PCR of about 6 to 11 cycles were a sample-barcoded 5' primer and a J-beta primer mix. TCRdb used MiXCR to reprocess the 5' RACE reads, holding one entry per CDR3 protein. The top ten clones hold roughly 23% of a sample with 1,800,000 or so distinct CDR3 sequences, about 39% of them seen once. Extractions gave at least 5.5 micrograms of total RNA per sample. The chain employs TRBV5-1 and TRBJ1-6; D not resolved. This sequence originates from a human donor in good health. Sequencing input: blood. The CDR3 spells CAGSSEVDTRPSSPLHF. Here the CDR3 DNA reads TGCGCCGGCAGCTCGGAAGTCGACACACGTCCTTCTTCACCCCTCCACTTT.